A selection of T cell receptor beta chains follows, all from one sample in a study of T cells in Graves' hyperthyroidism and ophthalmopathy. TCRdb fed the multiplex PCR reads into MiXCR, producing one record per CDR3 protein. The data contain around 490,000 distinct CDR3 sequences, roughly 21% of them seen just once; the ten biggest clones take up around 50%. The sample taken for sequencing was blood. These receptors were collected from a man in his forties with Graves' ophthalmopathy. Each CDR3 is given with its conserved first and last residue. The D gene is left open where the match is weak. Some rows have no size entry. The others give once, few or many, or a class for an expanded clone.

abundance: few
d_gene: TRBD1
v_gene: TRBV10-3
j_gene: TRBJ1-4
CDR3aa: CAISESGTGDKETNEKLFF
CDR3nt: TGTGCCATCAGTGAGTCCGGGACAGGGGACAAGGAAACTAATGAAAAACTGTTTTTT

abundance: many
d_gene: .
v_gene: TRBV6-1
j_gene: TRBJ2-1
CDR3aa: CASTLSSGEQFF
CDR3nt: TGTGCCAGCACCCTTAGTAGCGGTGAGCAGTTCTTC

abundance: many
d_gene: TRBD1
v_gene: TRBV3-1
j_gene: TRBJ2-7
CDR3aa: CASSQDRVVTYEQYF
CDR3nt: TGTGCCAGCAGCCAGGACAGGGTAGTGACCTACGAGCAGTACTTC

abundance: few
d_gene: .
v_gene: TRBV4-3
j_gene: TRBJ2-5
CDR3aa: CASSPGVGRGGETQYF
CDR3nt: TGCGCCAGCAGCCCGGGTGTAGGGCGGGGTGGGGAGACCCAGTACTTC

abundance: .
d_gene: .
v_gene: TRBV20-1
j_gene: TRBJ2-7
CDR3aa: CSALGRSSSYEQYF
CDR3nt: TGCAGTGCTCTCGGCCGGTCGAGCTCCTACGAGCAGTACTTC

abundance: few
d_gene: .
v_gene: TRBV27
j_gene: TRBJ2-7
CDR3aa: CASSLGGNYEQYF
CDR3nt: TGTGCCAGCAGTTTAGGGGGGAACTACGAGCAGTACTTC

abundance: few
d_gene: TRBD2
v_gene: TRBV14
j_gene: TRBJ2-5
CDR3aa: CASSLPGLAGMETQYF
CDR3nt: TGTGCCAGCAGCCTGCCGGGACTAGCGGGGATGGAGACCCAGTACTTC

abundance: few
d_gene: TRBD1
v_gene: TRBV6-1
j_gene: TRBJ1-4
CDR3aa: CASSPTGVNNEKLFF
CDR3nt: TGTGCCAGCAGTCCCACAGGGGTTAATAATGAAAAACTGTTTTTT

abundance: few
d_gene: TRBD1
v_gene: TRBV7-8
j_gene: TRBJ1-4
CDR3aa: CASSFHRPGQLGREKLFF
CDR3nt: TGTGCCAGCAGCTTTCACCGGCCGGGACAGTTGGGTAGGGAAAAACTGTTTTTT

abundance: .
d_gene: .
v_gene: TRBV12-3/TRBV12-4
j_gene: TRBJ2-5
CDR3aa: CASSFSTGVEETQYF
CDR3nt: TGTGCCAGCAGTTTCTCCACGGGGGTAGAAGAGACCCAGTACTTC

abundance: few
d_gene: .
v_gene: TRBV3-2
j_gene: TRBJ1-6
CDR3aa: CASSPTRNSPLHF
CDR3nt: TGTGCCAGCAGCCCGACTAGGAATTCACCCCTCCACTTT

abundance: many
d_gene: TRBD2
v_gene: TRBV5-1
j_gene: TRBJ2-7
CDR3aa: CASSSTGTSSNEQYF
CDR3nt: TGCGCCAGCAGCTCAACCGGGACTAGCTCAAACGAGCAGTACTTC

abundance: many
d_gene: TRBD1
v_gene: TRBV30
j_gene: TRBJ1-2
CDR3aa: CAWSGTGIYGYTF
CDR3nt: TGTGCCTGGAGTGGGACAGGGATTTATGGCTACACCTTC

abundance: many
d_gene: TRBD1
v_gene: TRBV5-1
j_gene: TRBJ1-2
CDR3aa: CASSEGQGRNYGYTF
CDR3nt: TGCGCCAGCAGCGAAGGACAGGGAAGAAACTATGGCTACACCTTC

abundance: .
d_gene: .
v_gene: TRBV6-1
j_gene: TRBJ1-1
CDR3aa: CASSPRLYTEAFF
CDR3nt: TGTGCCAGCAGCCCCAGACTTTACACTGAAGCTTTCTTT

abundance: .
d_gene: .
v_gene: TRBV20-1
j_gene: TRBJ2-7
CDR3aa: CSARGFAGIYEQYF
CDR3nt: TGCAGTGCTAGAGGGTTTGCGGGAATCTACGAGCAGTACTTC

abundance: many
d_gene: .
v_gene: TRBV18
j_gene: TRBJ1-1
CDR3aa: CASSPLRGRGEAFF
CDR3nt: TGTGCCAGCTCACCTCTAAGAGGGAGGGGTGAAGCTTTCTTT

abundance: .
d_gene: .
v_gene: TRBV25-1
j_gene: TRBJ2-7
CDR3aa: CASSEGTGDYEQYF
CDR3nt: TGTGCCAGCAGTGAAGGAACAGGCGACTACGAGCAGTACTTC

abundance: few
d_gene: TRBD1
v_gene: TRBV18
j_gene: TRBJ2-3
CDR3aa: CASSPLRGIDTQYF
CDR3nt: TGTGCCAGCTCACCACTCAGGGGGATCGATACGCAGTATTTT

abundance: .
d_gene: TRBD2
v_gene: TRBV4-3
j_gene: TRBJ2-5
CDR3aa: CASSQNTAGGSRETQYF
CDR3nt: TGCGCCAGCAGCCAAAATACCGCCGGGGGGTCCCGGGAGACCCAGTACTTC

abundance: .
d_gene: TRBD1
v_gene: TRBV2
j_gene: TRBJ1-1
CDR3aa: CASSPRTGNEQERGAFF
CDR3nt: TGTGCCAGCAGTCCACGGACAGGGAACGAACAAGAAAGGGGGGCTTTCTTT

abundance: many
d_gene: .
v_gene: TRBV12-3/TRBV12-4
j_gene: TRBJ2-3
CDR3aa: CASSTFTDTQYF
CDR3nt: TGTGCCAGCAGCACCTTCACAGATACGCAGTATTTT

abundance: few
d_gene: .
v_gene: TRBV20-1
j_gene: TRBJ1-5
CDR3aa: CSARENNQPQHF
CDR3nt: TGCAGTGCTAGAGAGAATAATCAGCCCCAGCATTTT

abundance: .
d_gene: .
v_gene: TRBV12-3/TRBV12-4
j_gene: TRBJ1-2
CDR3aa: CASSFMAETLGYGYTF
CDR3nt: TGTGCCAGCAGTTTTATGGCCGAAACATTGGGCTATGGCTACACCTTC

abundance: many
d_gene: .
v_gene: TRBV12-5
j_gene: TRBJ2-1
CDR3aa: CASGPHRSSYNEQFF
CDR3nt: TGTGCTAGTGGTCCACACCGGAGCTCCTACAATGAGCAGTTCTTC